This T cell receptor beta chain came from a study of blood T cell repertoires in COVID-19 (dated by TCRdb to 2020 to 2021). Background for the entire study: Collaborator samples came from the United States, Italy and Spain and covered acute and convalescent phases of COVID-19. The material from the prospective study consisted of cDNA or gDNA derived from T cells, B-cell-depleted T cells, or PBMCs. Deeply sampled blood TCRbeta repertoires from subjects exposed to, actively infected with, or recovered from COVID-19 were included in the dataset. The repertoires were released in a freely available public database meant as a resource for research on the immune response to SARS-CoV-2. The samples were drawn from the first 160 participants of the ongoing ImmuneRACE study and from some 1,300 subjects provided by 6 global collaborators. Sample metadata almost always included a de-identified subject ID, COVID-19 status, age in years and sex. Where available, HLA class I and class II types were obtained from metadata supplied by the sample provider rather than from assay-based typing.

Regarding this clone: It lacks a known antigen. Base-call qualities are not available, and no considerably larger clone is one nucleotide away.

Study-wide conclusions, independent of this receptor: How much clinical and demographic metadata was included differed by source and by participant, and the metadata was provided uncurated.

Whole blood was collected in K2EDTA tubes by collaborating institutions according to the institutions' own protocols. For TCRbeta analysis, collaborators shipped samples as frozen whole blood, isolated PBMCs, or DNA extracted from either of those sample types. TCRbeta CDR3 regions were amplified from genomic DNA by means of the immunoSEQ Assay, a bias-controlled multiplex PCR. Under the source paper's analysis protocol: The number of nucleated cells in each sample was estimated by amplification of reference gene primers within the assay. To quantify the absolute abundance of each unique TCRbeta CDR3 rearrangement, sequence reads were collapsed and filtered. For each sample, productive Simpson clonality was calculated by taking the square root of Simpson's diversity index across productive rearrangements. The table was pulled from immuneACCESS by TCRdb, which kept in-frame rearrangements only. Such tables lose some clones; where checked, under half of the loss comes from unresolved V genes, and the rest has no known cause. The V and J calls and clone size come from that table; D and trimming were worked out from the DNA. This sample has 100,000 or so clones in its table, and about four fifths of those were observed once. The ten largest clones capture 7.5% to 10% of the sample.

A distance of 23 bases separates the germline ends of V and J, which lose 2 bases and 4 bases respectively. CDR1 and CDR2, looked up from the germline V gene, are MGHRA and YSYEKL. From the cysteine through the phenylalanine, the CDR3 covers 18 amino acids. Here the CDR3 DNA is all that survives: 54 bases in frame from base 1. Sequenced: peripheral blood. The chain links TRBV4-1 with TRBJ1-1; possibly the D gene is TRBD1, per 5 matching bases. The clonotype comes from a woman in her 70s with acute or convalescent COVID-19. The nucleotide sequence is given as TGCGCCAGCAGCCAACAAACACAAGGGGTGGGGGGAGGCACTGAAGCTTTCTTT. This encodes CASSQQTQGVGGGTEAFF.